This T cell receptor (beta chain) is drawn from a study of Graves' ophthalmopathy and Graves' hyperthyroidism. Per the germline V gene, CDR1 is SNHLY and CDR2 is FYNNEI. The length of the CDR3 is 14 residues. The V and J ends lost 6 bases and 8 bases, in that order; junction bases with no gene match: 12. Diagnostic conclusions were grounded in clinical symptoms, serum thyroxine, TRAb, thyroid ultrasound and orbital computed tomography. Scientists amplified the TCR beta CDR3 regions from RNA transcripts. An opening RT-PCR round employed HTBI primers and preceded a second-round multiplex PCR. TCRdb passed the multiplex PCR reads through MiXCR, listing each CDR3 protein once. The sample contains almost 750,000 distinct CDR3 sequences, approximately 40% of which appear only once.

The V and J genes are TRBV2 and TRBJ1-2, with 7 positions matching TRBD1. Sequencing was done on a sample of peripheral blood. The source is an adult man with Graves' ophthalmopathy. CDR3: CASRSRGQFSGYTF. The CDR3 DNA sequence: TGTGCCAGCAGGTCAAGGGGACAGTTTTCCGGCTACACCTTC.